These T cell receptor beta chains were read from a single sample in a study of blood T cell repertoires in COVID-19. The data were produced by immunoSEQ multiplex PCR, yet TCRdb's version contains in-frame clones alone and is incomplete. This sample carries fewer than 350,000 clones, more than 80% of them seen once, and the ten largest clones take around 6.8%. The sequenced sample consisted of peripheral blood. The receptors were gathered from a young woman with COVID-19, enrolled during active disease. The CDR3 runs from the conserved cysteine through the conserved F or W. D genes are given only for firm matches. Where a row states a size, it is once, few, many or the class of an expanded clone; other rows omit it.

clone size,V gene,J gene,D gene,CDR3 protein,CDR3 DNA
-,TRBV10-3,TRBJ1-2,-,CATREGRSNYGYTF,TGTGCCACTAGGGAGGGGAGATCTAACTATGGCTACACCTTC
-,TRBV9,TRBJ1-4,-,CASSPTDGGEKLFF,TGTGCCAGCAGCCCGACAGACGGCGGTGAAAAACTGTTTTTT
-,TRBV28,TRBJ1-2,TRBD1,CASSLTGGVEGYTF,TGTGCCAGCAGTTTGACAGGGGGCGTAGAGGGCTACACCTTC
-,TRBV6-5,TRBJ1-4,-,CASSFQGRNEKLFF,TGTGCCAGCAGTTTCCAGGGAAGGAATGAAAAACTGTTTTTT
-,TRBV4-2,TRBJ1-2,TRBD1,CASSLYAGTGYGYTF,TGTGCCAGCAGCCTTTACGCCGGGACAGGGTATGGCTACACCTTC
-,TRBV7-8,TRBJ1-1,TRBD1,CASSRGRGHLNTEAFF,TGTGCCAGCAGCCGGGGCAGGGGGCACTTGAACACTGAAGCTTTCTTT
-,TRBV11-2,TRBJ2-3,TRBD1,CASSTYQGARDTQYF,TGTGCCAGCAGCACATACCAGGGGGCGCGGGATACGCAGTATTTT
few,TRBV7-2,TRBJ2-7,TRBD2,CASNLAGAAGEQYF,TGTGCCAGCAACCTAGCGGGCGCAGCGGGGGAGCAGTACTTC
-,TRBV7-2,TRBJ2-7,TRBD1,CASSPQGYRSYEQYF,TGTGCCAGCAGCCCACAGGGGTACCGATCCTACGAGCAGTACTTC
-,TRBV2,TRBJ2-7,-,CASMRLYYEQYF,TGTGCCAGCATGCGCCTCTACTACGAGCAGTACTTC
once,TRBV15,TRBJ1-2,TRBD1,CATSHTTGDRYGYTF,TGTGCCACCAGCCACACAACAGGGGACCGCTATGGCTACACCTTC
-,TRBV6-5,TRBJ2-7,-,CASSRAGETYEQYF,TGTGCCAGCAGTAGGGCCGGGGAAACCTACGAGCAGTACTTC
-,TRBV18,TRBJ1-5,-,CASSPDPGSNQPQHF,TGTGCCAGCTCACCAGATCCCGGGAGCAATCAGCCCCAGCATTTT
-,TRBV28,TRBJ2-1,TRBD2,CASSLLASGRLYEQFF,TGTGCCAGCAGTTTACTGGCTAGCGGGAGACTGTATGAGCAGTTCTTC
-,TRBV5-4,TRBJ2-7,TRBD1,CASSFDRGPSYEQYF,TGTGCCAGCAGCTTTGACAGGGGTCCCTCCTACGAGCAGTACTTC
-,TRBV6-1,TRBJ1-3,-,CASSERGPSSGNTIYF,TGTGCCAGCAGCGAAAGGGGCCCCTCCTCTGGAAACACCATATATTTT
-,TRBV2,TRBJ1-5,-,CASSEALVVRQPQHF,TGTGCCAGCAGTGAAGCGCTGGTAGTACGTCAGCCCCAGCATTTT
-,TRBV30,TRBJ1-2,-,CAWDGGINYGYTF,TGTGCGTGGGACGGGGGGATTAACTATGGCTACACCTTC
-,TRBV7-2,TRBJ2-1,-,CASNRAPSYNEQFF,TGTGCCAGCAACAGGGCCCCTTCCTACAATGAGCAGTTCTTC
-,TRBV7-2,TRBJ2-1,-,CASSSLGYSYNEQFF,TGTGCCAGCAGCTCCCTCGGTTACTCCTACAATGAGCAGTTCTTC
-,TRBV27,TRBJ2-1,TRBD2,CASSAPLAGVSYNEQFF,TGTGCCAGCAGTGCACCCCTAGCGGGAGTCTCCTACAATGAGCAGTTCTTC
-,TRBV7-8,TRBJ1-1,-,CASSLGGLNTEAFF,TGTGCCAGCAGCTTGGGGGGGCTGAACACTGAAGCTTTCTTT
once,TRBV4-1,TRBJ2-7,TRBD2,CASSQEGSGLYEQYF,TGCGCCAGCAGCCAAGAGGGTAGCGGGCTTTACGAGCAGTACTTC
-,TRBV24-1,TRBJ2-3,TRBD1,CATSDPGTGGTDTQYF,TGTGCCACCAGTGATCCCGGGACAGGGGGCACAGATACGCAGTATTTT
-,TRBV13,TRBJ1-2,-,CASSKVPLRNYGYTF,TGTGCCAGCAGCAAGGTGCCCCTGAGGAACTATGGCTACACCTTC
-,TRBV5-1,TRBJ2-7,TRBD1,CASSLLQGNEQYF,TGCGCCAGCAGCTTGCTACAGGGGAACGAGCAGTACTTC
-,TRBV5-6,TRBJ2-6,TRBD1,CASSYGQGFSGANVLTF,TGTGCCAGCAGCTACGGACAGGGGTTCTCTGGGGCCAACGTCCTGACTTTC
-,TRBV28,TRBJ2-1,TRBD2,CASRAGAYNEQFF,TGTGCCAGCAGAGCGGGAGCCTACAATGAGCAGTTCTTC
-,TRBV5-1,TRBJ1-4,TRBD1,CASSHRDRDNEKLFF,TGCGCCAGCAGCCACCGGGACAGGGATAATGAAAAACTGTTTTTT
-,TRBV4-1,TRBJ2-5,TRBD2,CASSQDPGGETQYF,TGCGCCAGCAGCCAAGACCCGGGGGGTGAGACCCAGTACTTC
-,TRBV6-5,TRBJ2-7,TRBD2,CASSYRTSGAYEQYF,TGTGCCAGCAGTTACCGGACTAGCGGGGCCTACGAGCAGTACTTC
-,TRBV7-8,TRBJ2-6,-,CASSSNRAGANVLTF,TGTGCCAGCAGCTCGAACAGGGCTGGGGCCAACGTCCTGACTTTC
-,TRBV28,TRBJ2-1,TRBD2,CASSLWTGTSGSAEQFF,TGTGCCAGCAGTTTATGGACCGGGACTAGCGGGAGCGCTGAGCAGTTCTTC
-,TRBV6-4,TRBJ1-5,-,CASSEEVGQPQHF,TGTGCCAGCAGTGAGGAGGTGGGACAGCCCCAGCATTTT
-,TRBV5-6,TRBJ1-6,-,CASSFGAYNSPLHF,TGTGCCAGCAGCTTTGGAGCTTATAATTCACCCCTCCACTTT
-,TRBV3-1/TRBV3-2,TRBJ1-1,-,CASSHRAGATEAFF,TGTGCCAGCAGCCATAGGGCAGGGGCCACTGAAGCTTTCTTT
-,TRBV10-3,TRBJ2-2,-,CAIERRPGELFF,TGTGCCATCGAGCGCAGACCCGGGGAGCTGTTTTTT
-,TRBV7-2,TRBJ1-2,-,CASTESPNYGYTF,TGTGCCAGCACCGAGAGCCCTAACTATGGCTACACCTTC
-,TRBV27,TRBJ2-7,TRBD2,CASSQIAGAYEQYF,TGTGCCAGCAGCCAGATAGCGGGAGCCTACGAGCAGTACTTC
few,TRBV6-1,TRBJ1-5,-,CASSDYGAKDQPQHF,TGTGCCAGCAGTGATTATGGGGCGAAGGATCAGCCCCAGCATTTT
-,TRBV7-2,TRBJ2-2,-,CASSLEVITGELFF,TGTGCCAGCAGCCTCGAGGTGATCACCGGGGAGCTGTTTTTT
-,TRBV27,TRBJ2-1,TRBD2,CASSLLAGANEQFF,TGTGCCAGCAGTTTACTAGCGGGAGCCAATGAGCAGTTCTTC